This paragraph covers one T cell receptor beta chain sequence. Its specific antigen is unknown. It has no much larger one-base neighbor in the sample; base qualities were not kept. Per the germline V gene, MDHEN is the CDR1 and SYDVKM is the CDR2. The CDR3 contains 13 residues, cysteine and phenylalanine counted. CDR3 DNA is the only sequence kept; it has 39 bases, read in frame from the first base. From V the trimming removes 8 bases and from J it removes 1 base, while the gene matches leave 1 base of the junction unaccounted for. The library was prepared using the immunoSEQ multiplex PCR assay. TCRdb provides this immuneACCESS table in a form limited to in-frame rearrangements. Some clones are lacking; in checked studies, under half of them reflect an unresolved V gene, and why the rest are absent is not known. For this sample the table gives some 110,000 clones, of which 80% to 95% were detected only once. The ten largest clonotypes hold over 1.5% of the sample.

This entry comes from a study of T cell changes during pregnancy in multiple sclerosis (dated by TCRdb to the late 2010s). Regarding the research as a whole: The study examined how the T cell repertoire changed over the course of pregnancy in women with multiple sclerosis.

This chain is built from TRBV28 and TRBJ2-3; TRBD1 fits 9 bases in the junction. This receptor was taken from a female donor with multiple sclerosis, enrolled in a pregnancy study. The sample here was peripheral blood, taken in the third trimester of pregnancy. The nucleotide sequence is given as TGTGCCAGCCGGGACAGGGGCACAGATACGCAGTATTTT. Its coded protein is CASRDRGTDTQYF. Beyond the CDR3, the reference TRBV28 and TRBJ2-3 genes provide the residues; the full variable domain reads: DVKVTQSSRYLVKRTGEKVFLECVQDMDHENMFWYRQDPGLGLRLIYFSYDVKMKEKGDIPEGYSVSREKKERFSLILESASTNQTSMYLCASRDRGTDTQYFGPGTRLTVL.